This T cell receptor beta chain was found in a study of cytomegalovirus exposure and HLA in healthy donors. Overall study findings and caveats: With DRB1 most and HLA-C fewest, TCR association rates differed between HLA loci in a later analysis. Most of the TCR beta V segments (in an earlier analysis) were productive either about 87% or about 30% of the time. The authors later found HLA-associated TCR beta chains more clonally expanded than equally common others.

In the PCR, 60 Vbeta and 13 Jbeta primers were used. Sequencing used immunoSEQ multiplex PCR; TCRdb keeps in-frame clones, though not all of them. The table shows roughly 100,000 clones, with about 71% occurring only once. The CDR3 spans 14 residues. Per germline, CDR1 GTSNPN and CDR2 SVGIG (reference sequence). V shed 4 bases, J shed 5 bases, and the junction held 9 bases outside the gene matches. For this clone: Its target is unknown.

Donors counted as nominally healthy when sampled, yet unrecorded immune exposures were likely. The material sequenced was PBMCs. The chain links TRBV30 to TRBJ2-3; 7 bases align to TRBD2. The TCR originated in a boy aged 5-17 years in good health and CMV-seronegative. The CDR3 protein is CAWTGGRVGDTQYF. The DNA of the CDR3 is TGTGCCTGGACGGGAGGCAGGGTGGGAGATACGCAGTATTTT.